This T cell receptor beta chain emerged from a study of CD4+ T cells in melanoma (dated by TCRdb to about 2022). In terms of the full investigation: Neoantigen-specific CD4+ T cells in human melanoma were what the study investigated. Study-level results and caveats: Neoantigen-specific CD4+ T cells were reported to be correlated with the function of CD8+ T cells, macrophages and B cells. Diverse differentiation states were reported to be shown by neoantigen-specific CD4+ T cells in melanoma.

The donors were melanoma patients. Receptors were amplified or captured by the immunoSEQ multiplex PCR assay. TCRdb re-hosts the immuneACCESS table, in-frame sequences only. Its copies lack some clones; in the studies checked, an unresolved V gene accounts for under half of them, and the cause for the rest is not known. This sample gives some 110,000 clones in total; roughly 90% of them show up just once. The ten largest account for 3.3% of the sample. Sequences SGHVS (CDR1) and FQNEAQ (CDR2) are obtained from the germline V gene. The CDR3 contains 14 residues, cysteine and phenylalanine counted. Of all the DNA, just the CDR3 is kept, 42 bases in frame from base 1. Trimming takes 0 bases from V and 3 bases from J, and the germline ends sit 9 bases apart. As to this clone: Its target antigen remains unknown. No much larger clone exists at a distance of one base, and base qualities are not known.

This receptor was obtained from a human donor with melanoma. This receptor chain uses TRBV7-8 and TRBJ2-7; a confident D gene designation cannot be given. The sequenced sample consisted of peripheral blood. For the CDR3, the sequence is CASSLASDFYEQYF. The DNA sequence is given as TGTGCCAGCAGCTTAGCGAGCGACTTCTACGAGCAGTACTTC.